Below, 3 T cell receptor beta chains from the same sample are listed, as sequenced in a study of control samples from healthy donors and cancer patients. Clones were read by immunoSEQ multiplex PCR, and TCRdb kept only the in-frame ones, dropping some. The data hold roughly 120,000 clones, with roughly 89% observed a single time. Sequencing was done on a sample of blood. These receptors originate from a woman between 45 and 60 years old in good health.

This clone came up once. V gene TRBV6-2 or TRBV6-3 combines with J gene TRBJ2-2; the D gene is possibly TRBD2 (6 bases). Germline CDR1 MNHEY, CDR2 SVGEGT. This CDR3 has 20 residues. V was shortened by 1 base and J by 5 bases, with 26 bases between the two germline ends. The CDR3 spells CASSYFEGWRGALETGELFF. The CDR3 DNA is TGTGCCAGCAGTTACTTCGAAGGCTGGCGGGGCGCTTTGGAAACCGGGGAGCTGTTTTTT.

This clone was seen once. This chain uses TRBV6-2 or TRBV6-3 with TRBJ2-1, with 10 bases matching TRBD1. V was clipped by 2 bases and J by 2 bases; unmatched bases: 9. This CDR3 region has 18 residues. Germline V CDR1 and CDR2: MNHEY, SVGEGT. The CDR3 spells CASSYGQGGPLTYNEQFF. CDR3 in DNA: TGTGCCAGCAGTTACGGACAGGGGGGACCATTAACCTACAATGAGCAGTTCTTC.

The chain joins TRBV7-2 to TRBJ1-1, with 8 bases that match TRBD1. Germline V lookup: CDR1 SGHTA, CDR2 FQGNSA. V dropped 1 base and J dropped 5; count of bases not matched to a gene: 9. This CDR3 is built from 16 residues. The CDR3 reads CASSLGWQGAFTEAFF. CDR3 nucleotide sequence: TGTGCCAGCAGCTTAGGCTGGCAGGGGGCATTTACTGAAGCTTTCTTT.